These 20 T cell receptor beta chains share one sample of origin, sequenced in a study of blood T cell repertoires in COVID-19 (dated by TCRdb to the early 2020s). The library was prepared using the immunoSEQ multiplex PCR assay. The immuneACCESS repertoire file appears here via TCRdb, limited to in-frame rearrangements. These files lack a portion of the clones; in checked studies, under half of the deficit traces to unresolved V genes, and the cause of the others is not known. In this sample the table shows about 120,000 clones, 85% to 90% of which occur a single time. The ten largest account for 6.6% of the sample. The sequenced sample consisted of peripheral blood. The receptors were sampled from a man older than 75 with active or convalescent COVID-19.

This clone has only a few counts. This sequence joins TRBV5-6 and TRBJ1-1, with D tentatively TRBD1 (5 bases). V was shortened by 2 bases and J by 1 base, with 9 bases between the two germline ends. The germline V gene has CDR1 SGHDT and CDR2 YYEEEE. CDR3 length: 14 amino acids. The CDR3 DNA follows: TGTGCCAGCAGCTTTCCTACAGGGAACACTGAAGCTTTCTTT. It yields the protein CASSFPTGNTEAFF.

The chain links TRBV9 to TRBJ1-3, with 9 positions matching TRBD1. Unmatched junction bases numbered 4, after V lost 2 bases and J lost 7 bases. Germline V lookup: CDR1 SGDLS, CDR2 YYNGEE. The CDR3 is 14 amino acids. The CDR3 bases are TGTGCCAGCAGCGTGAGTGGACAGGGGAACACCATATATTTT. Translated, it gives CASSVSGQGNTIYF.

This clone showed up just once. The rearrangement joins TRBV7-2 to TRBJ1-6; 11 nucleotides agree with TRBD1. From germline, CDR1 is SGHTA and CDR2 FQGNSA. The CDR3 loop spans 16 amino acids. V was clipped by 4 bases and J by 2 bases; unmatched bases: 1. CDR3 sequence reads: CASSWTGGTYNSPLHF. For the CDR3, the DNA is TGTGCCAGCAGCTGGACAGGGGGCACCTATAATTCACCCCTCCACTTT.

The chain recombines TRBV9 with TRBJ2-1; 11 bases match TRBD1. The CDR3 consists of 16 residues. V lost 4 bases and J lost 3; bases outside the gene matches: 6. From germline, CDR1 is SGDLS and CDR2 YYNGEE. The CDR3 DNA reads TGTGCCAGCAGCCCGAGGGGGACAGGGGGCTACAATGAGCAGTTCTTC. Amino acid sequence: CASSPRGTGGYNEQFF.

This chain joins TRBV6-8 and TRBJ2-7, with a tentative D call TRBD1 (5 bases). The CDR3 length is 14 residues. V lost 0 bases and J lost 3, with 9 bases in between. Germline CDR1 reads MNHGY; CDR2 reads SAAAGT. CDR3 amino acids: CASSYSSQGYEQYF. The CDR3 nucleotides are TGTGCCAGCAGTTACTCGAGTCAGGGCTACGAGCAGTACTTC.

The chain combines TRBV11-2 with TRBJ2-5; 10 nucleotides align to TRBD1. J lost 4 bases, V lost 1 base, and 6 bases had no gene match. Germline CDR1 and CDR2: SGHAT and FQNNGV. This CDR3 has 16 residues. CDR3: CASSLGVTGGGETQYF. The CDR3 DNA is TGTGCCAGCAGCTTAGGAGTGACAGGGGGCGGAGAGACCCAGTACTTC.

This clone was seen a few times. The chain joins TRBV13 to TRBJ2-3, with TRBD1 matching over 7 bases. This CDR3 region has 14 residues. Looked up from germline, CDR1 is PRHDT and CDR2 is FYEKMQ (reference sequence). Trimming removed 6 bases from V and 1 base from J; junction bases left unmatched: 4. This CDR3 reads CASSHRGGTDTQYF. CDR3 DNA sequence: TGTGCCAGCAGTCACAGGGGTGGCACAGATACGCAGTATTTT. Using reference TRBV13 and TRBJ2-3 for the parts outside the CDR3, the full variable domain is AAGVIQSPRHLIKEKRETATLKCYPIPRHDTVYWYQQGPGQDPQFLISFYEKMQSDKGSIPDRFSAQQFSDYHSELNMSSLELGDSALYFCASSHRGGTDTQYFGPGTRLTVL.

The chain recombines TRBV7-3 with TRBJ2-1, with TRBD1 matching over 9 bases. Looked up from germline, CDR1 is SGHTA and CDR2 is FQGTGA. The length of the CDR3 is 14 residues. V shed 4 bases and J 7 bases; nucleotides not matched to a gene: 5. In nucleotides, the CDR3 is TGTGCCAGCAGCTCTTGGACAGGGGCAAATGAGCAGTTCTTC. It codes for CASSSWTGANEQFF.

The chain uses TRBV4-1 and TRBJ1-4; TRBD1 is a possible D gene (5 bases). CDR1 and CDR2 from the germline V gene are MGHRA and YSYEKL. This CDR3 comprises 15 residues. V gave up 3 bases and J gave up 5 bases, with 13 bases separating them. The CDR3 DNA is TGCGCCAGCAGCCAGACGACAGTGTTCAATGAAAAACTGTTTTTT. Translation: CASSQTTVFNEKLFF.

The chain is built from TRBV30 and TRBJ2-5; TRBD2 aligns across 9 bases. After removal of 0 bases from V and 4 bases from J, the junction contained 9 bases not matched to a gene. This CDR3 contains 16 residues. From germline, CDR1 is GTSNPN and CDR2 SVGIG (reference sequence). The CDR3 region has the DNA TGTGCCTGGAGTGTTAGGTTGGGCGGGAGGGGAGAGACCCAGTACTTC. The encoded protein is CAWSVRLGGRGETQYF. The variable domain in full, completed from reference TRBV30 and TRBJ2-5, reads SQTIHQWPATLVQPVGSPLSLECTVEGTSNPNLYWYRQAAGRGLQLLFYSVGIGQISSEVPQNLSASRPQDRQFILSSKKLLLSDSGFYLCAWSVRLGGRGETQYFGPGTRLLVL.

The chain recombines TRBV6-2 or TRBV6-3 with TRBJ2-5; maybe TRBD2 (5 bases). The CDR3 runs 13 residues. Germline CDR1 MNHEY, CDR2 SVGEGT. With 0 bases removed from V and 3 bases from J, the gap between germline ends came to 5 bases. The CDR3 DNA sequence: TGTGCCAGCAGTTACTCCGGGGAAGAGACCCAGTACTTC. Translated, it gives CASSYSGEETQYF.

The rearrangement joins TRBV24-1 to TRBJ1-1; D possibly corresponds to TRBD1 (5 bases). This CDR3 has 14 amino acids. Per germline, CDR1 KGHDR and CDR2 SFDVKD. The germline V and J ends were trimmed by 8 bases and 4 bases, with 16 bases remaining between them. Here the CDR3 reads CATTPSGRSTEAFF. In DNA form, the CDR3 reads TGTGCCACCACACCTTCAGGGAGGAGCACTGAAGCTTTCTTT.

The rearrangement links TRBV6-5 to TRBJ1-6; no clear D gene. The CDR3 totals 13 residues. The germline V gene has CDR1 MNHEY and CDR2 SVGAGI. Trimming left V 8 bases short and J 4 bases short, with 9 bases between. The DNA for the CDR3 is TGTGCCAGCCGGGTCAATTATAATTCACCCCTCCACTTT. Amino acids: CASRVNYNSPLHF.

The genes are TRBV19 and TRBJ2-3, with 8 nucleotides matching TRBD1. Unmatched junction bases numbered 10, after V lost 7 bases and J lost 1 base. In germline, CDR1 is LNHDA, CDR2 SQIVND (reference sequence). The CDR3 loop spans 16 amino acids. The CDR3 region has the DNA TGTGCCAGTACCCTTGGGTGGGGACAGGGCACAGATACGCAGTATTTT. Its protein product is CASTLGWGQGTDTQYF.

This clone showed up just once. The chain carries TRBV20-1 and TRBJ2-3; possibly TRBD2 for D (6 bases). This CDR3 is 15 amino acids long. Trimming pared 3 bases from V and 5 bases from J, leaving 18 bases between. Germline V CDR1 and CDR2: DFQATT, SNEGSKA (reference sequence). The CDR3 DNA reads TGCAGTGCTAGTTTGTCGGGAGTAGTAGGAGATACGCAGTATTTT. Translation: CSASLSGVVGDTQYF.

The chain recombines TRBV12-5 with TRBJ2-1; 9 positions agree with TRBD1. The CDR3 is made up of 16 amino acids. After removal of 6 bases from V and 2 bases from J, the junction contained 8 bases not matched to a gene. Germline-derived CDR1 and CDR2 are LGHNT and FRNRAP. DNA of the CDR3: TGTGCTAGTGGCCCTGAACAGGGGGCCACCTACAATGAGCAGTTCTTC. This gives the protein CASGPEQGATYNEQFF.

The V call is TRBV6-4, the J call TRBJ1-6, with 7 bases lining up with TRBD1. The CDR3 spans 13 residues. Trimming at V came to 10 bases and at J to 9 bases, leaving 9 bases not matched to a gene. Germline CDR1 reads MRHNA; CDR2 reads SNTAGT. In DNA, the CDR3 is TGTGCCATCGGGACAGAAAGCGGTTCACCCCTCCACTTT. It specifies CAIGTESGSPLHF.

This clone was counted only a few times. This rearrangement joins TRBV7-9 to TRBJ2-5; D is ambiguous. CDR1 is SEHNR and CDR2 is FQNEAQ in the germline V gene (reference sequence). Trimming removed 1 base at V and 2 bases at J, with 8 bases between. CDR3 length: 14 residues. The CDR3 nucleotides are TGTGCCAGCAGCTTAGGGTACAGTCAAGAGACCCAGTACTTC. Translating it yields CASSLGYSQETQYF.

The chain couples TRBV18 to TRBJ1-2; D is perhaps TRBD1 (5 bases). Germline-derived CDR1 and CDR2 are KGHSH and LQKENI. The CDR3 has 14 amino acids. V shed 4 bases and J shed 4 bases, with 13 bases lying between them. The CDR3 DNA is TGTGCCAGCTCACTTGGGGCAAGGGGCTATGGCTACACCTTC. Translating gives CASSLGARGYGYTF.

The sample holds one count of this clone. The gene calls are TRBV19 and TRBJ2-2, with D possibly matching TRBD1 (6 bases). The V gene's germline CDR1 is LNHDA and CDR2 SQIVND (reference sequence). The V end was cut by 5 bases, the J end by 4 bases, with 8 bases between. The CDR3 is 13 amino acids. The CDR3 here is CASSRTVTGELFF. The CDR3 DNA reads as TGTGCCAGTAGTCGGACAGTCACCGGGGAGCTGTTTTTT. The variable domain in full, completed from reference TRBV19 and TRBJ2-2, reads DGGITQSPKYLFRKEGQNVTLSCEQNLNHDAMYWYRQDPGQGLRLIYYSQIVNDFQKGDIAEGYSVSREKKESFPLTVTSAQKNPTAFYLCASSRTVTGELFFGEGSRLTVL.